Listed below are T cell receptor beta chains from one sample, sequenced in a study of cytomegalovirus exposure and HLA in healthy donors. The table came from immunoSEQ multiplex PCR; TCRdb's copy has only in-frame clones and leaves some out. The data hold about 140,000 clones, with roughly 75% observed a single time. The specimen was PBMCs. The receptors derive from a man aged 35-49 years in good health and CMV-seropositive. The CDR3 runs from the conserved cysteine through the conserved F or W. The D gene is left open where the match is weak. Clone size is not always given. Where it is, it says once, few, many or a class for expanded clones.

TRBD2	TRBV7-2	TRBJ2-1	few	TGTGCCAGCAGCCATGCGGGAGGGCGTTCGGGTGAGCAGTTCTTC	CASSHAGGRSGEQFF
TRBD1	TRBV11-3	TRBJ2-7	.	TGTGCCAGCAGCTTGGGACAGGGGCGAAGCTACGAGCAGTACTTC	CASSLGQGRSYEQYF
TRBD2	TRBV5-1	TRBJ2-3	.	TGCGCCAGCAGCTTGGGCGCCCCGGGACTAGCGGGGGGAGATACGCAGTATTTT	CASSLGAPGLAGGDTQYF
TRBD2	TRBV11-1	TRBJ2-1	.	TGTGCCAGCAGCAGCCTAGCGGGAGGGCACAATGAGCAGTTCTTC	CASSSLAGGHNEQFF
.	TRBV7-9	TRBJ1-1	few	TGTGCCAGCAGCTTATCGGGGATAACTGAAGCTTTCTTT	CASSLSGITEAFF
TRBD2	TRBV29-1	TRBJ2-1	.	TGCAGTGTTGAAAATCTAGCGGTCGGTGAGCAGTTCTTC	CSVENLAVGEQFF
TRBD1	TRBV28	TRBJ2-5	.	TGTGCCAGCAGTGCAATCAGGGGGCGAAAGTACTTC	CASSAIRGRKYF
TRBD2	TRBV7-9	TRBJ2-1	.	TGTGCCAGCAGCTTCCTAGCGGGAGGGAACAATGAGCAGTTCTTC	CASSFLAGGNNEQFF
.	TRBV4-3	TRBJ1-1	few	TGCGCCAGCAGCCAAGGGGCAGGGGTGAGTGAAGCTTTCTTT	CASSQGAGVSEAFF
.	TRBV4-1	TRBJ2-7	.	TGCGCCAGCAGCCAAGCCCCCGGAGGGAATGTCTACGAGCAGTACTTC	CASSQAPGGNVYEQYF
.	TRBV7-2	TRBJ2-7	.	TGTGCCAGCAGCTTAACCGGGTACTACGAGCAGTACTTC	CASSLTGYYEQYF
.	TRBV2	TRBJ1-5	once	TGTGCCAGCAGTGAACAGGTAATGTGGAATCAGCCCCAGCATTTT	CASSEQVMWNQPQHF
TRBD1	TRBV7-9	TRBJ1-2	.	TGTGCCAGCAGCCCAAGGACAGGGGCCTATGGCTACACCTTC	CASSPRTGAYGYTF
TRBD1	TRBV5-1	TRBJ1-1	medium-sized	TGCGCCAGCAGCTTACAGGGGAGGAACACTGAAGCTTTCTTT	CASSLQGRNTEAFF
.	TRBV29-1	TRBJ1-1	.	TGCAGCGTTGGGGTGGCCGGGGACACTGAAGCTTTCTTT	CSVGVAGDTEAFF
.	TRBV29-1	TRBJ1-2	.	TGCAGCGCCTTAGGAGGATCGATTAACTATGGCTACACCTTC	CSALGGSINYGYTF
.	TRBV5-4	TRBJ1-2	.	TGTGCCAGCAGCTTGAAAGGGGTTGCTGGCTACACCTTC	CASSLKGVAGYTF
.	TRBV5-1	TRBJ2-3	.	TGCGCCAGCAGCCACCCGAGGGAAGCTGCTACTAGCACAGATACGCAGTATTTT	CASSHPREAATSTDTQYF
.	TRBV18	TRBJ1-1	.	TGTGCCAGCTCAACAGCCATGAACACTGAAGCTTTCTTT	CASSTAMNTEAFF
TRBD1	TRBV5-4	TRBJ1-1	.	TGTGCCAGCACCGCGCCGGGACAGGGGAGCGCTGAAGCTTTCTTT	CASTAPGQGSAEAFF
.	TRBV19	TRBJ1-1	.	TGTGCCAGTAGTACTTGGAGTAGTGGGAGCAACACTGAAGCTTTCTTT	CASSTWSSGSNTEAFF
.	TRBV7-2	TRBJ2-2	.	TGTGCCAGCAGCTCCCGAGCCCCGAACACCGGGGAGCTGTTTTTT	CASSSRAPNTGELFF
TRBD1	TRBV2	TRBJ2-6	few	TGTGCCAGCAGCTTTTACTCGACAGGGACAGGGGCCAACGTCCTGACTTTC	CASSFYSTGTGANVLTF
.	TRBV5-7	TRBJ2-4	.	TGTGCCGGCAGCCCGTGCGGGCTGATGGGGAACATTCAGTACTTC	CAGSPCGLMGNIQYF
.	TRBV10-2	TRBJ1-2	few	TGCGCCAGCAGTGGTAACAGGGCCTATGGCTACACCTTC	CASSGNRAYGYTF
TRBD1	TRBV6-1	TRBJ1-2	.	TGTGCCAGCAGTGTCTCAGGGGGCAACTATGGCTACACCTTC	CASSVSGGNYGYTF
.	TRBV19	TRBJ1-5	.	TGTGCCAGTAAAGGCAGGTCTCAGCCCCAGCATTTT	CASKGRSQPQHF
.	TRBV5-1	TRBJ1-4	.	TGCGCCAGCAGCTTGGTCGGTGTTGCAACTAATGAAAAACTGTTTTTT	CASSLVGVATNEKLFF
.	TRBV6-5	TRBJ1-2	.	TGTGCCAGCAGTTATCAGACAGGCTCCCGCTATGGCTACACCTTC	CASSYQTGSRYGYTF
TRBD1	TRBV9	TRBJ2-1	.	TGTGCCAGCAGCGTAGTGGGACAGGGTCTTAAGTTCTTC	CASSVVGQGLKFF
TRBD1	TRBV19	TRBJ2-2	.	TGTGCCAGTAGTAACAGGGGGCGGAACACCGGGGAGCTGTTTTTT	CASSNRGRNTGELFF
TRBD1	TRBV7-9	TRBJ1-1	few	TGTGCCAGCAGCTGGACCGGGACAGGGGACACTGAAGCTTTCTTT	CASSWTGTGDTEAFF
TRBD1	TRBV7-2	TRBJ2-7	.	TGTGCCAGCAGCTCCCCGGACAGGGCTGGCGAGCAGTACTTC	CASSSPDRAGEQYF
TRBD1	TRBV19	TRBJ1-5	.	TGTGCCAGCCGACCCCGGGACAGGGATAGCAATCAGCCCCAGCATTTT	CASRPRDRDSNQPQHF
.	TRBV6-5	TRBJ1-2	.	TGTGCCAGCAGCTGGGAGACTGGACTGATTAATGGCTACACCTTC	CASSWETGLINGYTF
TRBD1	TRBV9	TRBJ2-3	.	TGTGCCAGCAGCGTCGGGACAGCTAGCACAGATACGCAGTATTTT	CASSVGTASTDTQYF
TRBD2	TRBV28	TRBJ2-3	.	TGTGCCAGCAGTCCGAGACTAGCGGGGGAGGCTAGCACAGATACGCAGTATTTT	CASSPRLAGEASTDTQYF
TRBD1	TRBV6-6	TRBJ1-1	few	TGTGCCGTTAATAGGGGGCATGGCACTGAAGCTTTCTTT	CAVNRGHGTEAFF
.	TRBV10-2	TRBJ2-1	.	TGCGCCAGCAGTGAGAGTCTTCGAGGGAGTGTCGATGAGCAGTTCTTC	CASSESLRGSVDEQFF
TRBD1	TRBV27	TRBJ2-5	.	TGTGCCAGCAGTAGACAGGGGCAAGAGACCCAGTACTTC	CASSRQGQETQYF
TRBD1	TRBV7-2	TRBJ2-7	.	TGTGCCAGCAGCTTAAACGGACAGGGTCGCATATCTCCCTACGAGCAGTACTTC	CASSLNGQGRISPYEQYF
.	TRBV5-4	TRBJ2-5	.	TGTGCCAGCAGGTGGCAGGGCTATGGGGAAGAGACCCAGTACTTC	CASRWQGYGEETQYF
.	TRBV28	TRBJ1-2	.	TGTGCCAGCAGTTTAGGCAGGGCGCTTGGCTACACCTTC	CASSLGRALGYTF
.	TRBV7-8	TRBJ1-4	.	TGTGCCAGCAGCTTAGTGGGGGCCGGTAATGAGGGAAAACTGTTTTTT	CASSLVGAGNEGKLFF
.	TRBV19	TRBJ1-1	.	TGTGCCGCTGATGATGGCGGAACCAGCCTGAGGACTGAAGCTTTCTTT	CAADDGGTSLRTEAFF
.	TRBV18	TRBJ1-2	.	TGTGCCAGCTCACCACCGGACAGCCGTAACTATGGCTACACCTTC	CASSPPDSRNYGYTF